These 8 T cell receptor beta chains came from one sample sequenced in a study of shared clonotypes between healthy human individuals. Repertoires were generated with immunoSEQ multiplex PCR, while TCRdb's copy carries only in-frame clones and drops some. The table lists some 500,000 clones, about 96% of them singletons. Material: naive CD4+ T cells sorted from blood. Subset of the sample: CD45RA+ positively selected. The receptor set was obtained from a woman younger than 45 in good health.

In regard to this clone: The same CDR3 arises from other DNA sequences in this sample as well. This chain links TRBV29-1 with TRBJ1-1; D not resolved. The V gene's germline CDR1 is SQVTM and CDR2 ANQGSEA. This CDR3 region has 13 residues. V lost 4 bases, J lost 0 bases, and 9 bases lay in between. The CDR3 protein is CSVARRLNTEAFF. CDR3 coding DNA: TGCAGCGTTGCAAGACGGTTGAACACTGAAGCTTTCTTT.

CDR3 amino acids: CASSLTSPGGEQETQYF. DNA of the CDR3: TGCGCCAGCAGCCTAACAAGTCCGGGAGGGGAACAAGAGACCCAGTACTTC. The chain couples TRBV4-1 to TRBJ2-5, with 8 bases identical to TRBD2. Germline loops: CDR1 MGHRA, CDR2 YSYEKL. The CDR3 is 17 amino acids. V shed 4 bases and J 2 bases; nucleotides not matched to a gene: 12.

This clone appeared a single time. This chain joins TRBV5-4 and TRBJ2-4, with a weak D call TRBD2 (5 bases). Germline CDR1 is SGHNT and CDR2 is YYREEE (reference sequence). The CDR3 runs 16 residues. Trimming stripped 0 bases from V and 0 bases from J, with 10 bases between. For the CDR3, the DNA is TGTGCCAGCAGCTTGGGATTAGCGAGAGCCAAAAACATTCAGTACTTC. Its translation is CASSLGLARAKNIQYF. The full variable domain, rest sourced from reference TRBV5-4 and TRBJ2-4, is ETGVTQSPTHLIKTRGQQVTLRCSSQSGHNTVSWYQQALGQGPQFIFQYYREEENGRGNFPPRFSGLQFPNYSSELNVNALELDDSALYLCASSLGLARAKNIQYFGAGTRLSVL.

This rearrangement joins TRBV20-1 to TRBJ2-7; D not resolved. Germline CDR1 is DFQATT and CDR2 is SNEGSKA (reference sequence). V was shortened by 6 bases and J by 6 bases, with 12 bases between the two germline ends. CDR3 length: 11 residues. The CDR3 bases are TGCAGTGCGGCATTAGCCAGCGAGCAGTACTTC. Translated, it gives CSAALASEQYF.

The chain recombines TRBV27 with TRBJ1-3; 7 bases are a match to TRBD1. Per the germline V gene, CDR1 is MNHEY and CDR2 is SMNVEV (reference sequence). This CDR3 region has 14 residues. V lost 6 bases, J lost 4 bases, and 6 bases stayed unmatched. The DNA of the CDR3 is TGTGCCAGCAGGTTGACAGGGAGCGGAAACACCATATATTTT. Translated: CASRLTGSGNTIYF.

This chain connects TRBV28 to TRBJ1-2; a weak D match, TRBD1 (6 bases). Trimming left V 7 bases short and J 7 bases short, with 16 bases between. This CDR3 is 13 amino acids long. Germline values: CDR1 MDHEN, CDR2 SYDVKM. CDR3 bases: TGTGCCAGCACGTTGGAACAGGGAGGTGGCTACACCTTC. This codes for CASTLEQGGGYTF.

This clone came up once. The rearrangement joins TRBV5-6 to TRBJ1-1, with 7 positions matching TRBD1. The CDR3 has 16 residues. The germline V gene has CDR1 SGHDT and CDR2 YYEEEE. V was clipped by 0 bases and J by 0 bases; unmatched bases: 5. Written as DNA, the CDR3 is TGTGCCAGCAGCTTGGGAAACAGGGGAATGAACACTGAAGCTTTCTTT. It translates to CASSLGNRGMNTEAFF.

The chain carries TRBV5-6 and TRBJ2-2; D is possibly TRBD2 (7 bases). Germline assignment: CDR1 SGHDT and CDR2 YYEEEE. The ends were cut back, 0 bases at V and 5 bases at J, with 17 bases in the middle. The CDR3 spans 17 residues. This CDR3 is CASSLVRGGPLTGELFF. CDR3 in DNA: TGTGCCAGCAGCTTGGTAAGGGGGGGCCCCCTGACCGGGGAGCTGTTTTTT.